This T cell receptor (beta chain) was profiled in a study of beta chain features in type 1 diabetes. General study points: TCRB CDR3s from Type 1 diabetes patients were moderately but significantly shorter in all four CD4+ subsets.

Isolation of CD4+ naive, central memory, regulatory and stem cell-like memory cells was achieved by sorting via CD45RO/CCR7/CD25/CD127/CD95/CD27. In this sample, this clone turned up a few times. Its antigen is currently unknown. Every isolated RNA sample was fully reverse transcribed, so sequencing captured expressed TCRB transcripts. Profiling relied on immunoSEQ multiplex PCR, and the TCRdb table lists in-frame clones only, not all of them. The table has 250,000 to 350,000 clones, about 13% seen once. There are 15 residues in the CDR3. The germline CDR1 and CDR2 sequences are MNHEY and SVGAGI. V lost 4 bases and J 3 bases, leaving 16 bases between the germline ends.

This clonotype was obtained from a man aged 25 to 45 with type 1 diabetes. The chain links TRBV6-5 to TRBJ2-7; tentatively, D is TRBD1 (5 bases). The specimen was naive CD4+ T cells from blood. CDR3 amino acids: CASSFGQGSSYEQYF. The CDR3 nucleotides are TGTGCCAGCAGTTTCGGTCAGGGCAGCAGCTACGAGCAGTACTTC.